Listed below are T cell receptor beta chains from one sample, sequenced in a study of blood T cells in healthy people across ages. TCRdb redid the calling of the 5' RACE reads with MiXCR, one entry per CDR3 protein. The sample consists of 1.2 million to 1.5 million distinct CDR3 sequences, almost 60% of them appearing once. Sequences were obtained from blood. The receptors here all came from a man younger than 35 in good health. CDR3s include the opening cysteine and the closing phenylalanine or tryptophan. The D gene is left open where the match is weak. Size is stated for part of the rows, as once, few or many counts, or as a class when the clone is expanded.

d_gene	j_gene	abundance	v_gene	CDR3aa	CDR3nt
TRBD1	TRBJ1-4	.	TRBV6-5	CASRTGQDAEKLFF	TGTGCCAGCAGGACGGGACAGGACGCCGAAAAACTGTTTTTT
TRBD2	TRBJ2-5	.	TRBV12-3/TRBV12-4	CAVPGLALQETQYF	TGTGCCGTGCCGGGACTAGCTCTCCAAGAGACCCAGTACTTC
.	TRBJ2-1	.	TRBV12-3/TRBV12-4	CASTTGRYNEQFF	TGTGCCAGCACAACAGGAAGATACAATGAGCAGTTCTTC
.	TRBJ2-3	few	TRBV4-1	CASSQPGPDTQYF	TGCGCCAGCAGCCAGCCAGGGCCAGATACGCAGTATTTT
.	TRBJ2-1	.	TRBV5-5	CASSLDSAYNEQFF	TGTGCCAGCAGCTTGGATTCTGCTTACAATGAGCAGTTCTTC
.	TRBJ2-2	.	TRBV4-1	CASSRDSGSGELFF	TGCGCCAGCAGCCGTGACTCGGGTTCCGGGGAGCTGTTTTTT
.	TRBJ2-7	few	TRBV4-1	CASSRDTPYEQYF	TGCGCCAGCAGCCGGGACACCCCCTACGAGCAGTACTTC
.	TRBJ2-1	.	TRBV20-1	CSARRDSLAAYNEQFF	TGCAGTGCTAGGAGGGACTCGCTTGCGGCCTACAATGAGCAGTTCTTC
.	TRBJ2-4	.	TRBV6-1	CASSSPFGQTSIQYF	TGTGCCAGCAGCTCTCCGTTTGGACAGACAAGCATTCAGTACTTC
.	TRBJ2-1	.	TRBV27	CASSLSARGYEQFF	TGTGCCAGCAGTTTATCGGCCAGGGGCTATGAGCAGTTCTTC
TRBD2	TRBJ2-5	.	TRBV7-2	CASSREGQETRYF	TGTGCCAGCAGCCGGGAGGGCCAAGAGACCCGGTACTTC
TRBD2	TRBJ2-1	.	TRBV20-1	CSARLPSSGIRNEQFF	TGCAGTGCGCGATTACCCTCTAGCGGGATTCGGAATGAGCAGTTCTTC
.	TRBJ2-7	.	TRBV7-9	CASSLDDRQIDYEQYF	TGTGCCAGCAGCTTAGATGATCGGCAAATAGATTACGAGCAGTACTTC
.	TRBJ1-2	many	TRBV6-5	CASSYSGYGYTF	TGTGCCAGCAGTTACTCCGGCTATGGCTACACCTTC
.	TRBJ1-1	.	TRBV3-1	CASSQVQDTEAFF	TGTGCCAGCAGCCAAGTCCAGGACACTGAAGCTTTCTTT
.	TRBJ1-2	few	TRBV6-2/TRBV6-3	CASSYIQGSGYGYTF	TGTGCCAGCAGTTACATTCAGGGCTCCGGCTATGGCTACACCTTC
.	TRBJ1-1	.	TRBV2	CASTPGTPMNTEAFF	TGTGCCAGCACCCCCGGGACACCGATGAACACTGAAGCTTTCTTT
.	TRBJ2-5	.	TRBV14	CASSQGDFPREQYF	TGTGCCAGCAGCCAAGGGGATTTCCCCCGGGAGCAGTACTTC
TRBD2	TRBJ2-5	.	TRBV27	CASSKERGSGETQYF	TGTGCCAGCAGTAAAGAGCGGGGGAGCGGGGAGACCCAGTACTTC
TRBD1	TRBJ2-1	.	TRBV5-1	CASSLVGTGGYNEQFF	TGCGCCAGCAGCTTGGTAGGGACAGGGGGCTACAATGAGCAGTTCTTC
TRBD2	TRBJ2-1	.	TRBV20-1	CSARAPLAGRYNEQFF	TGCAGTGCTAGGGCCCCCCTAGCGGGGCGGTACAATGAGCAGTTCTTC
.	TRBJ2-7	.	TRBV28	CRVGEQYF	TGCCGGGTAGGGGAGCAGTACTTC
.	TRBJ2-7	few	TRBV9	CASSVGAGEYEQYF	TGTGCCAGCAGCGTAGGAGCAGGGGAGTACGAGCAGTACTTC
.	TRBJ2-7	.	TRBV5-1	CASSWEPVSYEQYF	TGCGCCAGCAGCTGGGAACCGGTCTCCTACGAGCAGTACTTC
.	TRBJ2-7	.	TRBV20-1	CSAREETAYEQYF	TGCAGTGCTAGAGAAGAGACAGCCTACGAGCAGTACTTC
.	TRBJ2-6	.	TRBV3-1	CASSQGGRGAFSGANVLTF	TGTGCCAGCAGCCAAGGGGGCAGGGGCGCCTTCTCTGGGGCCAACGTCCTGACTTTC
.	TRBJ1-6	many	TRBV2	CASSESDTLNSPLHF	TGTGCCAGCAGTGAAAGCGACACATTAAATTCACCCCTCCACTTT
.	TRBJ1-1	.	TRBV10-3	CAIARGQLNTEAFF	TGTGCCATAGCCAGAGGACAGTTGAACACTGAAGCTTTCTTT
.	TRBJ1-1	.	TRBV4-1	CASSQDWQFRNTEAFF	TGCGCCAGCAGCCAAGATTGGCAGTTCAGGAACACTGAAGCTTTCTTT
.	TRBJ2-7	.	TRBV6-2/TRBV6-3	CASTTVVLGNEQYF	TGTGCCAGCACCACAGTGGTGTTGGGGAACGAGCAGTACTTC
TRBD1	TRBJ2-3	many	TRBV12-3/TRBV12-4	CASTQPGGQGGPHTDTQYF	TGTGCCAGCACCCAACCCGGTGGACAGGGGGGGCCCCACACAGATACGCAGTATTTT
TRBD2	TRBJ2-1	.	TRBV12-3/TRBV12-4	CASSYIAGGSNNEQFF	TGTGCCAGCAGTTATATAGCGGGGGGTTCCAACAATGAGCAGTTCTTC
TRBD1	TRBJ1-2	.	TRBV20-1	CSAGRAKAGGNYGYTF	TGCAGTGCTGGCAGGGCTAAGGCAGGGGGTAACTATGGCTACACCTTC
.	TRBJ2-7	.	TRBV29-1	CSVAGPGYPYEQYF	TGCAGCGTCGCTGGGCCAGGGTATCCCTACGAGCAGTACTTC
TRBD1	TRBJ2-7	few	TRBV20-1	CSARDFPGTGYYEQYF	TGCAGTGCTAGAGATTTTCCCGGGACAGGGTACTACGAGCAGTACTTC
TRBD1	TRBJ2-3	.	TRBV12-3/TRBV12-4	CASSLTRDRGLDTQYF	TGTGCCAGCAGCCTCACCCGGGACAGGGGGCTGGATACGCAGTATTTT
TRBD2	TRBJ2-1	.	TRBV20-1	CSVRGLAGYNEQFF	TGCAGTGTTCGAGGACTAGCGGGGTACAATGAGCAGTTCTTC
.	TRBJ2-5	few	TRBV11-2	CASSLDPQLNQETQYF	TGTGCCAGCAGCTTGGACCCCCAGCTTAACCAAGAGACCCAGTACTTC
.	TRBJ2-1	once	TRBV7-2	CASSLGARSSDNEQFF	TGTGCCAGCAGCTTGGGCGCGAGATCTAGCGACAATGAGCAGTTCTTC
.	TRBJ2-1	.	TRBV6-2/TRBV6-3	CATSHGVYSEQFF	TGTGCTACGAGTCACGGGGTCTACAGTGAGCAGTTCTTC
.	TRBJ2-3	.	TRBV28	CASSLLGGQSTDTQYF	TGTGCCAGCAGTTTATTGGGGGGACAAAGCACAGATACGCAGTATTTT
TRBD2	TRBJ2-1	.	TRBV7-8	CASSLASGGAANEQFF	TGTGCCAGCAGCTTAGCCAGCGGGGGGGCCGCAAATGAGCAGTTCTTC
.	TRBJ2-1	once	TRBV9	CASSASSGSSYNEQFF	TGTGCCAGCAGCGCGTCCAGCGGAAGCTCCTACAATGAGCAGTTCTTC
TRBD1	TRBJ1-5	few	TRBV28	CATRQGNSNQPQHF	TGTGCCACCCGACAGGGGAATAGCAATCAGCCCCAGCATTTT
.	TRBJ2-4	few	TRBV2	CASLPMAAKNIQYF	TGTGCCAGTTTACCGATGGCGGCCAAAAACATTCAGTACTTC
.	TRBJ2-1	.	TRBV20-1	CSAQQEYNEQFF	TGCAGTGCTCAACAGGAATACAATGAGCAGTTCTTC
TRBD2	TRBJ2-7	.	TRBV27	CASSLQGGDYEQYF	TGTGCCAGCAGTTTACAGGGAGGGGACTACGAGCAGTACTTC
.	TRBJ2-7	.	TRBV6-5	CAGSPDRSSYNEQYF	TGTGCCGGCAGTCCCGACAGAAGCTCCTACAATGAGCAGTACTTC
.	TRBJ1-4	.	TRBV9	CASSVAAHPTNEKLFF	TGTGCCAGCAGCGTAGCAGCGCACCCAACTAATGAAAAACTGTTTTTT
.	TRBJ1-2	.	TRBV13	CASSPFRDYGYTF	TGTGCCAGCAGCCCATTCCGGGACTATGGCTACACCTTC
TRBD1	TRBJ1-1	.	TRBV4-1	CASSQEFGQGALNTEAFF	TGCGCCAGCAGCCAAGAATTCGGACAGGGGGCCTTGAACACTGAAGCTTTCTTT
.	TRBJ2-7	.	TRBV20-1	CSARVPTAYEQYF	TGCAGTGCTAGAGTGCCGACGGCCTACGAGCAGTACTTC
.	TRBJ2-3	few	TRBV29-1	CSVEPDLNTQYF	TGCAGCGTTGAACCAGATCTTAATACGCAGTATTTT
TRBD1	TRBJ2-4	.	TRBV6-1	CASTTNRGRGVAKNIQYF	TGTGCCAGCACTACTAACAGGGGGCGAGGGGTAGCCAAAAACATTCAGTACTTC
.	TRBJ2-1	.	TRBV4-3	CASSQDNGHNEQFF	TGCGCCAGCAGCCAAGATAACGGACACAATGAGCAGTTCTTC
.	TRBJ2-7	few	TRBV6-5	CASTDPLRRYEQYF	TGTGCCAGCACCGACCCCCTACGGAGGTACGAGCAGTACTTC